A single sample gave rise to the 5 T cell receptor beta chains below, sequenced in a study of T cells in Graves' hyperthyroidism and ophthalmopathy. It was RNA transcripts that yielded the amplified TCR beta CDR3 regions. TCR CDR3 underwent first-round RT-PCR with the HTBI primer set. TCRdb passed the multiplex PCR reads through MiXCR, listing each CDR3 protein once. The top ten hold roughly 35% of the sample, which has some 320,000 distinct CDR3 sequences, about an eighth seen once. The sample comprised blood. Source of these receptors: a woman aged 40 to 50 with Graves' ophthalmopathy.

This clonotype was observed many times. The genes are TRBV7-2 and TRBJ2-7; a possible D gene is TRBD1 (6 bases). Trimming left V 5 bases short and J 0 bases short, with 8 bases between. CDR1 and CDR2 from the germline V gene are SGHTA and FQGNSA. This CDR3 contains 13 residues. The DNA for the CDR3 is TGTGCCAGCAGCCCGGACAGCTCCTACGAGCAGTACTTC. Its protein product is CASSPDSSYEQYF. The full variable domain, its missing parts supplied by reference TRBV7-2 and TRBJ2-7, is GAGVSQSPSNKVTEKGKDVELRCDPISGHTALYWYRQSLGQGLEFLIYFQGNSAPDKSGLPSDRFSAERTGGSVSTLTIQRTQQEDSAVYLCASSPDSSYEQYFGPGTRLTVT.

The rearrangement joins TRBV4-1 to TRBJ1-1; no definite D call. Trimming cost V 2 bases and J 0 bases, with 10 bases left between them. The length of the CDR3 is 15 residues. Germline lookup yields CDR1 MGHRA and CDR2 YSYEKL. CDR3 sequence reads: CASSQYSTMNTEAFF. CDR3 in DNA: TGCGCCAGCAGCCAATATTCAACGATGAACACTGAAGCTTTCTTT.

The chain employs TRBV6-1 and TRBJ1-2; a possible D gene is TRBD1 (5 bases). The CDR3 runs 14 residues. CDR1 and CDR2 from the germline V gene are MNHNS and SASEGT. Deletions cut 3 bases from V and 3 bases from J, with 11 bases between. This CDR3 is CASSDAGTDYGYTF. The CDR3 region has the DNA TGTGCCAGCAGTGACGCCGGGACCGACTATGGCTACACCTTC.

This clonotype was detected many times. This chain's CDR3 is CASSELEGTGGYTF. The CDR3 bases are TGTGCCAGCAGTGAATTGGAGGGCACCGGTGGCTACACCTTC. This sequence joins TRBV25-1 and TRBJ1-2; D is ambiguous. This CDR3 is built from 14 residues. The V gene lost 1 base and the J gene lost 7 bases, with 13 bases spanning the gap. Germline V gives CDR1 MGHDK, CDR2 SYGVNS.

This clonotype was detected ten times or more. J is TRBJ2-1 and V is TRBV24-1; D call uncertain. CDR3 length equals 15 residues. Trimming left V 3 bases short and J 0 bases short, with 8 bases between. CDR1 and CDR2 (germline): KGHDR, SFDVKD. The CDR3 is CATSDSWSSYNEQFF. CDR3 sequence (DNA): TGTGCCACCAGTGATAGTTGGAGCTCCTACAATGAGCAGTTCTTC.